Presented here are 10 T cell receptor beta chains from one specimen sequenced in a study of T cell repertoires in cytomegalovirus infection. One entry per CDR3 protein results from TCRdb running MiXCR on the reads. Of roughly 630,000 distinct CDR3 sequences listed, 20% to 30% are singletons. The sequenced material came from CD8+ T cells from PBMCs. These receptors all stem from a human donor in good health (CMV status not recorded). Some clones in this sample may be carry-over from other donors' samples.

V usage is TRBV6-5 and J usage is TRBJ1-4, with D possibly being TRBD1 (6 bases). The CDR3 sequence is 15 residues long. V was cut by 0 bases and J by 8 bases, with 13 bases left in between. Per germline, CDR1 MNHEY and CDR2 SVGAGI. The DNA of the CDR3 is TGTGCCAGCAGTTACTCCAGGGGCGGTAGGGAAAAACTGTTTTTT. It specifies CASSYSRGGREKLFF.

This rearrangement joins TRBV4-1 to TRBJ2-1; 8 bases match TRBD1. Per the germline V gene, CDR1 is MGHRA and CDR2 is YSYEKL. The CDR3 runs to 18 residues. V shed 0 bases, J shed 5 bases, and the junction held 12 bases outside the gene matches. CDR3 nucleotide sequence: TGCGCCAGCAGCCAAGAGCTAGGAGGACAGGGTCTTCACAATGAGCAGTTCTTC. Translating gives CASSQELGGQGLHNEQFF.

This chain links TRBV25-1 with TRBJ1-1; no clear D. The CDR3 runs to 12 residues. V was trimmed by 4 bases and J by 2 bases, leaving 5 bases between them. Germline-derived CDR1 and CDR2 are MGHDK and SYGVNS. CDR3 region: CASSAYNTEAFF. CDR3 coding DNA: TGTGCCAGCAGTGCATATAACACTGAAGCTTTCTTT.

The chain combines TRBV28 with TRBJ1-5, with D hard to call. Trimming removed 3 bases from V and 2 bases from J, with 5 bases in between. This CDR3 spans 13 amino acids. Germline assignment: CDR1 MDHEN and CDR2 SYDVKM. The CDR3 loop reads CASSFRRNQPQHF. The CDR3 nucleotides are TGTGCCAGCAGTTTCAGGCGCAATCAGCCCCAGCATTTT.

This clonotype has more than one count but fewer than ten. This chain connects TRBV19 to TRBJ1-1; tentatively, D is TRBD1 (5 bases). Trimming stripped 1 base from V and 1 base from J, with 10 bases between. Germline V gene data show CDR1 as LNHDA and CDR2 as SQIVND (reference sequence). The CDR3 extends over 15 amino acids. CDR3 nucleotides: TGTGCCAGTAGTATAGCGTACAGGCGGAACACTGAAGCTTTCTTT. It specifies CASSIAYRRNTEAFF.

CDR3 DNA: TGTGCCAGCAGCTCCTGGGACAGGTATAGGGAGGATGAGCAGTTCTTC. Amino acid sequence: CASSSWDRYREDEQFF. J is TRBJ2-1 and V is TRBV5-4, with TRBD1 matching 8 bases. V dropped 3 bases and J dropped 8; count of bases not matched to a gene: 13. CDR1 is SGHNT and CDR2 is YYREEE in the germline V gene (reference sequence). The CDR3 length is 16 residues. Using reference TRBV5-4 and TRBJ2-1 for the parts outside the CDR3, the full variable domain is ETGVTQSPTHLIKTRGQQVTLRCSSQSGHNTVSWYQQALGQGPQFIFQYYREEENGRGNFPPRFSGLQFPNYSSELNVNALELDDSALYLCASSSWDRYREDEQFFGPGTRLTVL.

This clonotype has at least ten counts. The gene calls are TRBV6-1 and TRBJ2-1, with 7 positions matching TRBD1. In germline, CDR1 is MNHNS, CDR2 SASEGT. The CDR3 extends over 14 amino acids. The V and J ends lost 5 bases and 7 bases, in that order; junction bases with no gene match: 8. As DNA, the CDR3 is TGTGCCAGCAGTCATCACAGGGGTGGGAATGAGCAGTTCTTC. Its protein product is CASSHHRGGNEQFF.

The chain carries TRBV4-1 and TRBJ2-1; 7 nucleotides align to TRBD1. J gave up 4 bases and V 3 bases, and 9 bases lay outside the gene matches. The germline V gene encodes CDR1 MGHRA and CDR2 YSYEKL. The CDR3 contains 16 residues. The CDR3, as DNA: TGCGCCAGCAGCCACACAGGGGTCCCCGAATACAATGAGCAGTTCTTC. It codes for CASSHTGVPEYNEQFF.

This clonotype was detected many times. The chain has TRBV7-2 and TRBJ2-1; possibly TRBD1 for D (6 bases). The CDR3 is made up of 14 amino acids. Germline-derived CDR1 and CDR2 are SGHTA and FQGNSA. V shed 6 bases and J shed 0 bases, with 9 bases lying between them. CDR3 amino acids: CASSTGHSYNEQFF. The DNA for the CDR3 is TGTGCCAGCAGTACGGGACACTCCTACAATGAGCAGTTCTTC. Supplemented by reference TRBV7-2 and TRBJ2-1, the full variable domain reads GAGVSQSPSNKVTEKGKDVELRCDPISGHTALYWYRQSLGQGLEFLIYFQGNSAPDKSGLPSDRFSAERTGGSVSTLTIQRTQQEDSAVYLCASSTGHSYNEQFFGPGTRLTVL.

This chain joins TRBV6-8 and TRBJ2-2; no clear D. Looked up from germline, CDR1 is MNHGY and CDR2 is SAAAGT. This CDR3 is 12 amino acids long. V lost 5 bases and J lost 7, with 8 bases in between. The DNA for the CDR3 is TGTGCCAGCAGTAGGGCCAACGGGGAGCTGTTTTTT. This codes for CASSRANGELFF.